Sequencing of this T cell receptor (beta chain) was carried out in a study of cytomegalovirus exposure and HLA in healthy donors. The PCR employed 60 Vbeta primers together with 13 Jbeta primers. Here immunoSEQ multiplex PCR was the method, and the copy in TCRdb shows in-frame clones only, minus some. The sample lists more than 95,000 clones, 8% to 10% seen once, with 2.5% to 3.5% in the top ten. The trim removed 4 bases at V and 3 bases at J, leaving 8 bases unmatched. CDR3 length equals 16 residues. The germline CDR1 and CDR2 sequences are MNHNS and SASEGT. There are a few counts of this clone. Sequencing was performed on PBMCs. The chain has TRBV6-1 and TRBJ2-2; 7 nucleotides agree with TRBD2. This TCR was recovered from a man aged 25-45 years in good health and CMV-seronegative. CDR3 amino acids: CASSALGLGDTGELFF. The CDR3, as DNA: TGTGCCAGCAGTGCACTAGGACTAGGGGACACCGGGGAGCTGTTTTTT.